This T cell receptor (beta chain) was captured in a study of T cells in Graves' hyperthyroidism and ophthalmopathy. Study outcomes and limitations: In the blood, most expanded thyroid clonotypes above 0.001 appeared as well. Ophthalmopathy was told apart from stable hyperthyroidism by a 13 V-J model.

The investigators amplified TCR beta CDR3 regions from RNA transcripts. With the HTBI primer set, the TCR CDR3 went through a first round of RT-PCR. TCRdb re-called the multiplex PCR reads through MiXCR, storing one row per CDR3 protein. The repertoire includes approximately 700,000 distinct CDR3 sequences, 16% of them detected once, and 8.4% sits in the top ten. This clonotype was observed a single time. The antigen is unknown. Graves' hyperthyroidism is called stable when ophthalmopathy does not progress within 18 months. It was uncontrolled infection, other autoimmune disease, pregnancy or lactation that excluded patients. CDR3 length: 14 amino acids. The trim removed 7 bases at V and 4 bases at J, leaving 8 bases unmatched. From germline, CDR1 is SQVTM and CDR2 ANQGSEA.

The sample was blood. The chain has TRBV29-1 and TRBJ2-1, with TRBD2 matching over 9 bases. The TCR comes from a man between 18 and 35 years old with Graves' hyperthyroidism. This CDR3 reads CSAEGLAGYNEQFF. In DNA, the CDR3 is TGCAGCGCCGAAGGCCTAGCGGGATACAATGAGCAGTTCTTC.